The TCR beta chain described here comes from a study of tumor-infiltrating lymphocytes in primary liver carcinoma. Study-wide points: Tumor region pairs shared more overlap than did tumor-adjacent and tumor-blood pairs.

Reverse transcription of around 0.45 ug total RNA with a constant-region primer produced TCR beta cDNA. ARM-PCR, slightly modified, supplied the TCR beta libraries through three nested multiplex PCR rounds. Amplification in the first two PCR rounds was performed using TRBV1-TRBV30 forward primers and a C-beta reverse primer for roughly 10 cycles each. One entry per CDR3 protein, called by TCRdb with MiXCR from the multiplex PCR reads. The sample shows 310,000 or so distinct CDR3 sequences, 58% of them seen only once. The V gene's germline CDR1 is SGHAT and CDR2 FQNNGV. This CDR3 is 12 amino acids long. The authors took blood RNA from unsorted whole blood and also extracted germline DNA. In regard to this clonotype: Its antigen is still unknown. The junction departs from germline at one end; a sequencing error may be responsible.

The chain carries TRBV11-2 and TRBJ2-7, with D tentatively TRBD1 (6 bases). The sequence was obtained from a woman in her 30s with primary liver carcinoma and hepatitis B virus infection. The sequencing input was peripheral blood. In DNA form, the CDR3 reads TGTGCCAACAGCTCCGCAGGGGTCGACCAGTACTTC. It yields the protein CANSSAGVDQYF.